This entry describes one T cell receptor beta chain. Assay used: immunoSEQ multiplex PCR; TCRdb lists only in-frame clones, some missing. The repertoire holds more than 300,000 clones, with more than 70% as singletons. The study assigned cohorts using participant-reported clinical history. These data come from a study of blood T cell repertoires in COVID-19. Whole-study context: Donors in Cohort 3 who had recovered were those with two negative PCRs, healthcare professional clearance, or resolution of their symptoms.

Trimming shortened V by 0 bases and J by 7 bases, and 9 bases separated the two germline ends. Germline values: CDR1 SGDLS, CDR2 YYNGEE. The CDR3 runs 13 residues. The chain joins TRBV9 to TRBJ2-3; D is unclear. The sequence was obtained from a man in his forties in a cohort exposed to, infected with or recovered from COVID-19 (not recorded which). The source material was PBMCs or T cells enriched from blood (not recorded which). For the CDR3, the DNA is TGTGCCAGCAGCGTAGATGTCGGTAATACGCAGTATTTT. The encoded protein is CASSVDVGNTQYF.